Included here is one TCR beta chain sequence, with context. In germline, CDR1 is MNHEY, CDR2 SVGAGI. This CDR3 has 15 residues. Unmatched junction bases numbered 6, after V lost 5 bases and J lost 2 bases. This sample is part of a study of blood T cell repertoires in COVID-19. Study-wide context: The samples span acute and convalescent COVID-19 from the United States, Italy and Spain. The cDNA or gDNA used as material had been derived from T cells, B-cell-depleted T cells, or PBMCs.

Participants were aged about 18 to 89 years from 20 to 30 US areas. Participants had their cohort set by participant-reported clinical history. The method was immunoSEQ multiplex PCR; TCRdb's version includes in-frame clones alone and lacks a portion of them. This table has approximately 350,000 clones, roughly four fifths appearing once. The receptor comes from a woman in her 50s who had recovered from COVID-19. The chain joins TRBV6-5 to TRBJ1-5; TRBD1 aligns across 7 bases. Sequencing input: PBMCs or T cells enriched from blood (not recorded which). This CDR3 reads CASSPRDRGNQPQHF. CDR3 bases: TGTGCCAGCAGTCCCCGGGACAGAGGCAATCAGCCCCAGCATTTT.